These 19 T cell receptor beta chains were sequenced from one sample in a study of cytomegalovirus exposure and HLA in healthy donors. This PCR relied on a set of 60 Vbeta primers and 13 Jbeta primers. TCRdb keeps only in-frame clones here, not all; method: immunoSEQ multiplex PCR. The sample lists 120,000 or so clones; about four fifths were seen once. Sample: PBMCs. Receptors originate from a man younger than 30 in good health and CMV-seronegative.

The chain uses TRBV28 and TRBJ1-1; D unresolved. Trimming stripped 4 bases from V and 8 bases from J, with 11 bases between. CDR1 MDHEN and CDR2 SYDVKM come from the germline V gene. The CDR3 has 12 residues. CDR3 coding DNA: TGTGCCAGCAGTTCCTCCCGCAGAGAAGCTTTCTTT. It translates to CASSSSRREAFF.

This chain links TRBV7-2 with TRBJ2-3, with 9 bases lining up with TRBD2. The junction had 12 bases not matched to a gene; V was cut back by 6 bases and J by 2 bases. The CDR3 covers 17 residues. In germline, CDR1 is SGHTA, CDR2 FQGNSA. The CDR3 here is CASRGGGAGGTTDTQYF. As DNA, the CDR3 is TGTGCCAGCAGGGGCGGGGGAGCGGGGGGCACCACAGATACGCAGTATTTT.

This clone was seen more than once but under ten times. The chain joins TRBV11-2 to TRBJ2-5; D possibly corresponds to TRBD2 (5 bases). V lost 4 bases and J 5 bases, leaving 14 bases between the germline ends. CDR3 size: 14 residues. CDR1 is SGHAT and CDR2 is FQNNGV in the germline V gene. The CDR3 region is CASSSKRGGETQYF. CDR3 in DNA: TGTGCCAGCAGCTCAAAGCGAGGCGGGGAGACCCAGTACTTC.

The chain is built from TRBV28 and TRBJ2-2; TRBD1 agrees at 7 bases. The V gene end was trimmed by 6 bases and the J gene end by 4 bases; junction bases not matched to a gene: 5. Germline assignment: CDR1 MDHEN and CDR2 SYDVKM. The CDR3 spans 14 residues. In DNA, the CDR3 is TGTGCCAGCAGGCCGGACAGGACCACCGGGGAGCTGTTTTTT. Amino acids: CASRPDRTTGELFF.

This chain uses TRBV27 with TRBJ1-2; 9 bases are shared with TRBD1. CDR1 MNHEY and CDR2 SMNVEV come from the germline V gene (reference sequence). V gave up 8 bases and J gave up 6 bases; unmatched junction bases: 10. This CDR3 is 14 amino acids long. CDR3 sequence reads: CASADRGPRDGYTF. The DNA for the CDR3 is TGTGCCAGCGCGGACAGGGGACCTAGGGATGGCTACACCTTC.

The V gene is TRBV7-9, the J gene TRBJ1-1; tentative D call: TRBD1 (5 bases). Germline CDR1 reads SEHNR; CDR2 reads FQNEAQ (reference sequence). The CDR3 length is 13 residues. The germline V and J ends were trimmed by 5 bases and 3 bases, with 10 bases remaining between them. CDR3 nucleotide sequence: TGTGCCAGCAGCCCGACAGTGGACACTGAAGCTTTCTTT. Translated: CASSPTVDTEAFF. Filled out from reference TRBV7-9 and TRBJ1-1, the complete variable domain reads DTGVSQNPRHKITKRGQNVTFRCDPISEHNRLYWYRQTLGQGPEFLTYFQNEAQLEKSRLLSDRFSAERPKGSFSTLEIQRTEQGDSAMYLCASSPTVDTEAFFGQGTRLTVV.

The rearrangement joins TRBV6-5 to TRBJ1-6; D is perhaps TRBD1 (5 bases). The germline V gene encodes CDR1 MNHEY and CDR2 SVGAGI. V was shortened by 2 bases and J by 13 bases, with 9 bases between the two germline ends. This CDR3 contains 12 residues. The CDR3 nucleotides read TGTGCCAGCAGTTACCGGGGGGATCCCCTCCACTTT. Translated: CASSYRGDPLHF.

The chain uses TRBV19 and TRBJ1-4; a possible D gene is TRBD1 (5 bases). The CDR3 consists of 14 residues. Trimming took 10 bases from V and 0 from J, leaving 12 bases between them. Per the germline V gene, CDR1 is LNHDA and CDR2 is SQIVND (reference sequence). CDR3 DNA: TGTGCCACCCGCGGGGCGGCAACTAATGAAAAACTGTTTTTT. It translates to CATRGAATNEKLFF.

The chain combines TRBV4-1 with TRBJ1-2; no reliable D call. Between the trimmed V and J ends, which lost 1 base and 8 bases, there was a span of 11 bases. From germline, CDR1 is MGHRA and CDR2 YSYEKL. The CDR3 totals 13 residues. This CDR3 is CASSQVRGVGYTF. In DNA, the CDR3 is TGCGCCAGCAGCCAAGTAAGAGGAGTCGGCTACACCTTC.

The chain joins TRBV11-2 to TRBJ1-2; 7 positions match TRBD1. This CDR3 spans 17 amino acids. The trim removed 0 bases at V and 4 bases at J, leaving 11 bases unmatched. Per germline, CDR1 SGHAT and CDR2 FQNNGV. DNA of the CDR3: TGTGCCAGCAGCTTAGATCCTCTCCGGGACAGAACCTATGGCTACACCTTC. Translated: CASSLDPLRDRTYGYTF.

The chain uses TRBV6-1 and TRBJ2-7, with TRBD1 matching 7 bases. CDR1 is MNHNS, CDR2 SASEGT, per germline. J was trimmed by 2 bases and V by 0 bases; bases with no gene match: 7. The CDR3 spans 16 residues. The CDR3 DNA sequence: TGTGCCAGCAGTGAAGCTTCGCAGGGGGTAACCTACGAGCAGTACTTC. Its protein is CASSEASQGVTYEQYF.

This chain uses TRBV5-6 with TRBJ2-2, with D maybe TRBD1 (5 bases). V lost 0 bases and J 6 bases, leaving 18 bases between the germline ends. The CDR3 is 17 residues long. Germline assignment: CDR1 SGHDT and CDR2 YYEEEE. CDR3 sequence reads: CASSLVRVNRVPGELFF. The CDR3 nucleotides read TGTGCCAGCAGCTTGGTCAGGGTGAACCGGGTTCCCGGGGAGCTGTTTTTT.

The CDR3 DNA is TGCGCCAGCAGTGCCAGCGGGGGCCAAGAGACCCAGTACTTC. Amino acids: CASSASGGQETQYF. The V gene is TRBV10-2, the J gene TRBJ2-5, with TRBD2 matching 8 bases. The CDR3 is 14 residues long. Trimming removed 4 bases from V and 1 base from J; junction bases left unmatched: 2. Germline V gene sequence: CDR1 WSHSY, CDR2 SAAADI.

This clone rates as medium-sized (0.01 to 0.1%). This specimen includes other DNA sequences encoding the same CDR3. This chain links TRBV5-1 with TRBJ2-5; tentatively, D is TRBD1 (6 bases). CDR3 length: 14 residues. The V gene lost 0 bases and the J gene lost 1 base, with 7 bases spanning the gap. Germline lookup yields CDR1 SGHRS and CDR2 YFSETQ. CDR3 region: CASSLVGAQETQYF. CDR3 sequence (DNA): TGCGCCAGCAGCTTGGTGGGGGCCCAAGAGACCCAGTACTTC.

This sequence joins TRBV10-3 and TRBJ1-2; D call uncertain. The CDR3 runs 14 residues. V was clipped by 0 bases and J by 2 bases, with 7 bases between them. Germline CDR1 is ENHRY and CDR2 is SYGVKD. The CDR3 nucleotides are TGTGCCATCAGTGAGTCCAGCGGGAACTATGGCTACACCTTC. Encoded protein: CAISESSGNYGYTF.

This clone was seen once. The CDR3 DNA follows: TGTGCCAGCAGTTTAAGCGGTCGCCCACAGGGGGCCTATCAGCCCCAGCATTTT. Amino acid sequence: CASSLSGRPQGAYQPQHF. The chain has TRBV27 and TRBJ1-5, with TRBD1 matching over 9 bases. Germline trimming cut 2 bases from V and 5 bases from J; bases unmatched to any gene: 13. This CDR3 has 18 amino acids. Germline lookup yields CDR1 MNHEY and CDR2 SMNVEV (reference sequence).

The chain couples TRBV29-1 to TRBJ2-5; tentatively, D is TRBD2 (6 bases). The germline V gene has CDR1 SQVTM and CDR2 ANQGSEA. V lost 7 bases and J lost 4, with 13 bases in between. The CDR3 covers 12 residues. The CDR3 loop is CSGGENRETQYF. As DNA, the CDR3 is TGCAGCGGGGGGGAAAATCGAGAGACCCAGTACTTC. Full variable domain (outside the CDR3, taken from reference TRBV29-1 and TRBJ2-5): SAVISQKPSRDICQRGTSLTIQCQVDSQVTMMFWYRQQPGQSLTLIATANQGSEATYESGFVIDKFPISRPNLTFSTLTVSNMSPEDSSIYLCSGGENRETQYFGPGTRLLVL.

The DNA of the CDR3 is TGTGCCAGCTCACCCTCGGAGGGTCAGCCCCAGCATTTT. Encoded protein: CASSPSEGQPQHF. This chain connects TRBV18 to TRBJ1-5; D not certain. This CDR3 comprises 13 residues. V lost 3 bases and J lost 6, with 9 bases in between. Germline V CDR1 and CDR2: KGHSH, LQKENI.

This clone was recorded only once. The chain uses TRBV19 and TRBJ2-2; D may be TRBD2 (6 bases). The CDR3 spans 12 residues. V was shortened by 3 bases and J by 8 bases, with 7 bases between the two germline ends. CDR1 is LNHDA and CDR2 is SQIVND in the germline V gene (reference sequence). The CDR3 sequence: CASSMGGGELFF. As DNA, the CDR3 is TGTGCCAGTAGTATGGGGGGAGGGGAGCTGTTTTTT.